A single sample is the source of the 30 T cell receptor beta chains below, sequenced in a study of monozygotic twins with inflammatory bowel disease. Using the 5' RACE reads, TCRdb records one entry per CDR3 protein without DNA. This table holds approximately 400,000 distinct CDR3 sequences. Sequencing was done on a sample of blood. Receptors originate from a human donor with ulcerative colitis or Crohn's disease, or a healthy co-twin of an affected twin (not recorded which).

The J gene is TRBJ2-7, the V gene TRBV18; no DNA is available, so the TRBD1 call from TCRdb remains unchecked. This CDR3 region has 18 residues. From germline, CDR1 is KGHSH and CDR2 LQKENI. The CDR3 sequence is CASSPPLPTGTGPREQYF.

V is TRBV12-3 or TRBV12-4 and J is TRBJ2-3. This CDR3 has 11 residues. The CDR3 here is CASSYWDTQYF.

This chain joins TRBV9 and TRBJ2-3; TCRdb designates TRBD2, a call that cannot be tested without DNA. This CDR3 comprises 16 residues. From germline, CDR1 is SGDLS and CDR2 YYNGEE. CDR3 loop: CASSWGSGGTTDTQYF.

The V and J genes are TRBV10-3 and TRBJ1-2; TCRdb lists TRBD1, though no DNA is available to test this call. This CDR3 is built from 16 residues. Germline CDR1 ENHRY, CDR2 SYGVKD. This CDR3 is CAISDGTGVSHYGYTF.

This chain joins TRBV20-1 and TRBJ2-3; checking the TCRdb D call of TRBD2 is not possible without DNA. CDR3 length: 15 residues. Per germline, CDR1 DFQATT and CDR2 SNEGSKA (reference sequence). The CDR3 protein is CSAPKASGRTDTQYF.

The chain recombines TRBV7-2 with TRBJ2-3; TCRdb proposes TRBD1, but this gene call is untestable without DNA. This CDR3 comprises 15 residues. Germline CDR1 reads SGHTA; CDR2 reads FQGNSA. CDR3 sequence: CASSLVGQGEDTQYF.

V usage is TRBV27 and J usage is TRBJ2-7; TCRdb names TRBD2, which stays unverified in the absence of DNA. This CDR3 has 14 amino acids. Germline-derived CDR1 and CDR2 are MNHEY and SMNVEV (reference sequence). The chain's CDR3 is CASSFRLAGYEQYF.

This chain uses TRBV20-1 with TRBJ2-5; TCRdb reports TRBD2, a call that lacks DNA to check it against. The germline gives CDR1 DFQATT, CDR2 SNEGSKA (reference sequence). CDR3 length: 15 residues. The CDR3 is CSADGGPAGGETQYF.

The chain recombines TRBV25-1 with TRBJ2-1; no DNA is available, so the TRBD2 call from TCRdb remains unchecked. Germline CDR1 and CDR2: MGHDK and SYGVNS. There are 17 residues in the CDR3. This CDR3 is CASTGTSGMSSYNEQFF.

The chain combines TRBV5-1 with TRBJ2-5. In germline, CDR1 is SGHRS, CDR2 YFSETQ. The CDR3 extends over 12 amino acids. The CDR3: CASSLPQETQYF. Full variable domain (remainder filled in from reference TRBV5-1 and TRBJ2-5): KAGVTQTPRYLIKTRGQQVTLSCSPISGHRSVSWYQQTPGQGLQFLFEYFSETQRNKGNFPGRFSGRQFSNSRSEMNVSTLELGDSALYLCASSLPQETQYFGPGTRLLVL.

The chain recombines TRBV7-3 with TRBJ2-2; TCRdb's assignment of TRBD1 cannot be checked, as there is no DNA. This CDR3 region has 15 residues. CDR1 is SGHTA, CDR2 FQGTGA, per germline. CDR3 amino acids: CASSTPSGGTGELFF. Full variable domain (remainder filled in from reference TRBV7-3 and TRBJ2-2): GAGVSQTPSNKVTEKGKYVELRCDPISGHTALYWYRQSLGQGPEFLIYFQGTGAADDSGLPNDRFFAVRPEGSVSTLKIQRTERGDSAVYLCASSTPSGGTGELFFGEGSRLTVL.

The chain joins TRBV7-3 to TRBJ2-3; the TCRdb D gene call, TRBD1, has no DNA to confirm it. The CDR3 covers 15 residues. CDR1 and CDR2 (germline): SGHTA, FQGTGA. This chain's CDR3 is CASSLTGTDTDTQYF.

V is TRBV7-9 and J is TRBJ2-2; checking the TCRdb D call of TRBD2 is not possible without DNA. CDR3 length: 12 residues. CDR1 is SEHNR and CDR2 is FQNEAQ in the germline V gene (reference sequence). CDR3 region: CASSRAEPELFF.

The chain carries TRBV30 and TRBJ2-1; the TCRdb call, TRBD2, lacks DNA for checking. CDR1 and CDR2 from the germline V gene are GTSNPN and SVGIG (reference sequence). The CDR3 loop spans 15 amino acids. The CDR3 sequence is CAWSVGLAGAEEQFF.

The genes are TRBV5-1 and TRBJ2-1. The length of the CDR3 is 13 residues. Germline CDR1 is SGHRS and CDR2 is YFSETQ. The CDR3 is CASSFLSGDEQFF.

The CDR3 reads CASSLSRLYNSPLHF. This sequence joins TRBV27 and TRBJ1-6. This CDR3 contains 15 residues. Germline loops: CDR1 MNHEY, CDR2 SMNVEV (reference sequence).

The chain carries TRBV6-1 and TRBJ2-1; TCRdb designates TRBD1, a call that cannot be tested without DNA. The CDR3 extends over 14 amino acids. The germline CDR1 and CDR2 sequences are MNHNS and SASEGT. This CDR3 reads CASSERGGYEGQFF.

The V call is TRBV30, the J call TRBJ1-1. There are 13 residues in the CDR3. Germline CDR1 reads GTSNPN; CDR2 reads SVGIG (reference sequence). The CDR3 sequence is CAWKDVSDTEAFF.

The V and J genes are TRBV11-2 and TRBJ2-1; TCRdb reports TRBD2, a call that lacks DNA to check it against. This CDR3 has 18 amino acids. The germline V gene encodes CDR1 SGHAT and CDR2 FQNNGV. The CDR3 loop is CASSPESGLQLTHNEQFF.

The chain recombines TRBV5-1 with TRBJ2-3; TCRdb proposes TRBD2, but this gene call is untestable without DNA. Germline CDR1 SGHRS, CDR2 YFSETQ. This CDR3 is built from 17 residues. The CDR3 sequence is CASSSPSLAGGLDTQYF.

This chain connects TRBV28 to TRBJ2-1; as DNA is missing, the TRBD2 call by TCRdb cannot be tested. In germline, CDR1 is MDHEN, CDR2 SYDVKM. CDR3 length: 13 residues. CDR3 sequence: CATRTPPYNEQFF.

The chain uses TRBV21-1 and TRBJ1-5; checking the TCRdb D call of TRBD1 is not possible without DNA. TRBV21-1 has pseudogene status. The CDR3 consists of 16 residues. The CDR3 loop reads CASSVSGRGLNQPQHF.

The chain couples TRBV7-9 to TRBJ1-5; the D call from TCRdb, TRBD1, cannot be confirmed without DNA. From germline, CDR1 is SEHNR and CDR2 FQNEAQ (reference sequence). CDR3 length equals 16 residues. This CDR3 is CASSLAGTGGNQPQHF.

The chain couples TRBV18 to TRBJ1-4. Germline-derived CDR1 and CDR2 are KGHSH and LQKENI. This CDR3 is built from 14 residues. The chain's CDR3 is CASSPGLGNEKLFF.

The chain carries TRBV19 and TRBJ2-3; without DNA, the TCRdb call of TRBD1 cannot be checked. This CDR3 is 15 amino acids long. Germline assignment: CDR1 LNHDA and CDR2 SQIVND (reference sequence). CDR3 protein: CASSGGSGSTDTQYF.

The chain is built from TRBV6-1 and TRBJ2-5; TCRdb outputs TRBD1, but without DNA this stays unchecked. Per the germline V gene, CDR1 is MNHNS and CDR2 is SASEGT. This CDR3 is built from 15 residues. The CDR3 loop is CASSDQAGSGETQYF.

The rearrangement joins TRBV20-1 to TRBJ1-5; the D call of TRBD1 rests on TCRdb alone, since no DNA is present to check it. Germline V gives CDR1 DFQATT, CDR2 SNEGSKA (reference sequence). The CDR3 runs 14 residues. CDR3 region: CSARGTGGTQPQHF.

V and J are TRBV27 and TRBJ2-1; TCRdb names TRBD1, which stays unverified in the absence of DNA. The CDR3 totals 13 residues. Germline values: CDR1 MNHEY, CDR2 SMNVEV (reference sequence). This CDR3 reads CASSPLGSGEQFF.

The chain combines TRBV4-2 with TRBJ2-1. Germline V gives CDR1 LGHNA, CDR2 YNFKEQ. There are 15 residues in the CDR3. CDR3: CASSQDWASFNEQFF.

This chain links TRBV6-1 with TRBJ1-2; TCRdb gives TRBD1 as the D gene, but with no DNA this cannot be confirmed. The germline gives CDR1 MNHNS, CDR2 SASEGT. The CDR3 consists of 16 residues. CDR3 in amino acids: CASRPPLGQINYGYTF.